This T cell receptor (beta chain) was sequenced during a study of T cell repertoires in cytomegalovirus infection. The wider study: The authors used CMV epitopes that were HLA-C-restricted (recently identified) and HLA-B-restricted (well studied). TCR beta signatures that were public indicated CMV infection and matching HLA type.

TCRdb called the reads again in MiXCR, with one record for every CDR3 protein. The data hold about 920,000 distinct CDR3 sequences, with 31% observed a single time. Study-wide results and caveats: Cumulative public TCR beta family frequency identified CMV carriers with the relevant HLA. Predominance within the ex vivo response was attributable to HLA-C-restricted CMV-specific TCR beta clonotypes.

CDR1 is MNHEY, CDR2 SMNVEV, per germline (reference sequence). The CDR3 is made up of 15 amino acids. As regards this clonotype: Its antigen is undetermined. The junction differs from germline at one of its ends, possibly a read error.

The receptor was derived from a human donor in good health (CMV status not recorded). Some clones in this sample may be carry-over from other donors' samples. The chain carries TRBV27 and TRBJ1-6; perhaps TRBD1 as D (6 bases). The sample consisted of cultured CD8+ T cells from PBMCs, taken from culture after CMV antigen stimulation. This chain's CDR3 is CVSSPWTVLNSPLHF. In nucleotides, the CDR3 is TGTGTCAGCAGTCCTTGGACAGTCCTCAATTCACCCCTCCACTTT.